A selection of T cell receptor beta chains follows, all from one sample in a study of blood T cell repertoires in COVID-19. Generated by immunoSEQ multiplex PCR, the TCRdb table keeps only in-frame clones and is missing some. The sample lists fewer than 200,000 clones, nearly 90% occurring once. Source material: peripheral blood. Source of these receptors: a man in his 60s with active or convalescent COVID-19. Both conserved end residues are trimmed from each CDR3. Each record gives: CDR3 protein, V gene, D gene, clone size, J gene. The D gene is left open where the match is weak. Some rows have no size entry. The others give once, few or many, or a class for an expanded clone.

ATLQGGSNTVEAF,TRBV2,NA,NA,TRBJ1-1
ASAGPETQY,TRBV12-5,NA,NA,TRBJ2-5
ASRPTGANSPLH,TRBV2,NA,few,TRBJ1-6
ASSLAARGSSSYNEQF,TRBV7-8,NA,NA,TRBJ2-1
ASSTRQGGSPLH,TRBV2,TRBD1,NA,TRBJ1-6
ASSQGLTGPNTEAF,TRBV4-1,TRBD1,few,TRBJ1-1
ASSFAGQGAYEQY,TRBV27,TRBD1,NA,TRBJ2-7
ASTPPGGEQY,TRBV12-3/TRBV12-4,TRBD2,once,TRBJ2-7
ASSLSGNTGELF,TRBV11-2,NA,once,TRBJ2-2
ASSPQTGNLGNTIY,TRBV7-9,TRBD1,once,TRBJ1-3
ASSLGVSGANTEAF,TRBV5-1,NA,NA,TRBJ1-1
ASSPNTPGRRAF,TRBV3-1/TRBV3-2,NA,NA,TRBJ1-1
AWAGGDTQY,TRBV30,NA,NA,TRBJ2-3
ASSVGGVTEAF,TRBV12-3/TRBV12-4,NA,NA,TRBJ1-1
ASSQVQGANTIY,TRBV4-1,NA,NA,TRBJ1-3
ASSELGNTIY,TRBV7-9,NA,NA,TRBJ1-3
ATSRAGESDTQY,TRBV24-1,NA,NA,TRBJ2-3
ASAYTQDRDDQPQH,TRBV19,TRBD1,few,TRBJ1-5
ASSPGLGGFATEAF,TRBV18,NA,NA,TRBJ1-1
ASSTGGAPDTQY,TRBV5-1,TRBD1,NA,TRBJ2-3
ASSQATTGAGNTIY,TRBV4-1,NA,NA,TRBJ1-3
SVRVREEKLF,TRBV29-1,NA,NA,TRBJ1-4
ASSHGTGPNEAF,TRBV3-1/TRBV3-2,TRBD1,NA,TRBJ1-1
ASSLRGYEQY,TRBV5-1,NA,NA,TRBJ2-7
ASSLGAGTVKETQY,TRBV5-8,TRBD1,NA,TRBJ2-5
ASSLSPGQGQSSGNTIY,TRBV4-2,TRBD1,NA,TRBJ1-3
SVGPITEAF,TRBV29-1,NA,NA,TRBJ1-1
AWSAEGTVGQPQH,TRBV30,TRBD1,NA,TRBJ1-5
ASSMVGAYQPQH,TRBV19,NA,NA,TRBJ1-5
SASSGMVETQY,TRBV20-1,NA,NA,TRBJ2-5
AISQQGPATNEKLF,TRBV10-3,NA,once,TRBJ1-4
ASRGGYSNQPQH,TRBV19,NA,NA,TRBJ1-5
ASSGAVDTEAF,TRBV18,NA,NA,TRBJ1-1
ASSFSGTGKNIQY,TRBV27,TRBD1,NA,TRBJ2-4
ASSDQGTVNTEAF,TRBV2,TRBD1,NA,TRBJ1-1
ASSLTLGGELF,TRBV11-3,NA,NA,TRBJ2-2
ASSWGTQLGTQY,TRBV27,NA,NA,TRBJ2-3
ASSSPGQGLYNEQF,TRBV6-6,TRBD1,NA,TRBJ2-1
ASSPDRAGDEQF,TRBV5-1,TRBD1,NA,TRBJ2-1
ASSVQGAYGYT,TRBV18,TRBD1,few,TRBJ1-2
AWTGGVFGITEAF,TRBV30,TRBD1,few,TRBJ1-1
ASRIGTGPNEKLF,TRBV2,TRBD1,NA,TRBJ1-4
ASSYRESIQETQY,TRBV6-2/TRBV6-3,NA,NA,TRBJ2-5
ASSKGGLLETQY,TRBV2,NA,NA,TRBJ2-5
ASSLMGGETQY,TRBV7-3,NA,NA,TRBJ2-5
ASSKVGKTGRNTEAF,TRBV21-1,NA,few,TRBJ1-1
ASTQNRDTNTEAF,TRBV19,NA,NA,TRBJ1-1
ASSPQGTGGGETQY,TRBV27,TRBD1,NA,TRBJ2-5
ASSINTGELF,TRBV11-3,NA,NA,TRBJ2-2
ASSQRVNNYGYT,TRBV5-4,NA,NA,TRBJ1-2
ASSLTGGDTEAF,TRBV5-1,TRBD1,once,TRBJ1-1
ASSVQLAGLETQY,TRBV3-1/TRBV3-2,TRBD2,NA,TRBJ2-5
ASNSQPYYGYT,TRBV10-1,NA,NA,TRBJ1-2
ASSPWDRGPNEKLF,TRBV18,TRBD1,NA,TRBJ1-4
ASSPRGLAATQETQY,TRBV7-9,NA,NA,TRBJ2-5